These 6 T cell receptor beta chains were all obtained from the same sample, sequenced in a study of vaccination effects on CD4 cells after COVID-19. Antigen specificity for these receptors is unknown. Before sequencing, viral peptide pools were used by the ViraFEST assay to expand antigen-specific CD4+ T cells. When around 10 days of culture had elapsed, CD4+ T cells were isolated. The method was immunoSEQ multiplex PCR; TCRdb's version includes in-frame clones alone and lacks a portion of them. The data show 50,000 to 65,000 clones, roughly 80% seen once. Specimen: CD4+ T cells from PBMCs cultured with HCoV-229E spike peptides, collected before COVID-19 vaccination. Receptors were obtained from a human donor who received a COVID-19 vaccine.

The chain carries TRBV5-4 and TRBJ2-7; D is unresolved. Germline-derived CDR1 and CDR2 are SGHNT and YYREEE (reference sequence). The CDR3 sequence is 14 residues long. Trimming left V 1 base short and J 0 bases short, with 8 bases between. The CDR3 nucleotides are TGTGCCAGCAGCTTGTCCCCGGTCTCCTACGAGCAGTACGTC. It codes for CASSLSPVSYEQYV.

This clone has just a few counts. This chain connects TRBV30 to TRBJ2-7, with 9 bases that match TRBD2. After removal of 2 bases from V and 9 bases from J, the junction contained 14 bases not matched to a gene. CDR3 size: 15 residues. Germline V gene sequence: CDR1 GTSNPN, CDR2 SVGIG (reference sequence). In DNA, the CDR3 is TGTGCCTGGAGTAGGAGGCTAGCGGGGTCGACCGGGCAGTACGTC. Residues: CAWSRRLAGSTGQYV.

J is TRBJ1-3 and V is TRBV10-2; D is unresolved. The CDR3 loop spans 17 amino acids. Trimming took off 0 bases at V and 4 bases at J, with 16 bases between the two ends. The germline gives CDR1 WSHSY, CDR2 SAAADI. The CDR3 loop is CASSESGSPGSGNTIYF. CDR3 bases: TGCGCCAGCAGTGAGTCGGGCAGCCCAGGCTCCGGAAACACCATATATTTT.

The rearrangement uses TRBV14 and TRBJ1-3, with 7 bases fitting TRBD1. The CDR3 length is 15 residues. J was trimmed by 0 bases and V by 6 bases; bases with no gene match: 5. Germline CDR1 is SGHDN and CDR2 is FVKESK. The CDR3 nucleotides are TGTGCCAGCAGTAAAGGACAGGTCTCTGGAAACACCATATATTTT. Amino acids: CASSKGQVSGNTIYF.

The chain carries TRBV14 and TRBJ1-1; D is perhaps TRBD1 (5 bases). The germline V gene encodes CDR1 SGHDN and CDR2 FVKESK. V lost 0 bases and J lost 6, with 20 bases in between. The CDR3 runs 17 residues. Written as DNA, the CDR3 is TGTGCCAGCAGCCAAGATCAACGGGAGGGGCCCGACGCTGAAGCTTTCTTT. Translated, it gives CASSQDQREGPDAEAFF.

This chain links TRBV2 with TRBJ2-5; 10 nucleotides match TRBD1. Losses at the gene ends were 6 bases for V and 5 bases for J; bases not matched to a gene: 6. The CDR3 runs to 14 residues. CDR1 and CDR2 from the germline V gene are SNHLY and FYNNEI. Here the CDR3 DNA reads TGTGCCAGCAGACTGACAGGGGGCGATGAGACCCAGTACTTC. It translates to CASRLTGGDETQYF. Full variable domain (outside the CDR3, taken from reference TRBV2 and TRBJ2-5): EPEVTQTPSHQVTQMGQEVILRCVPISNHLYFYWYRQILGQKVEFLVSFYNNEISEKSEIFDDQFSVERPDGSNFTLKIRSTKLEDSAMYFCASRLTGGDETQYFGPGTRLLVL.